This entry lists 8 T cell receptor beta chains sequenced from one sample in a study of cytomegalovirus exposure and HLA in healthy donors. TCRdb's table, derived via immunoSEQ multiplex PCR, lists solely in-frame clones and lacks some. The table lists fewer than 120,000 clones, 70% to 90% of them singletons, with approximately 1.5% in the top ten. Sequenced material: PBMCs. These TCRs come from a woman aged 25 to 39 in good health and CMV-seropositive.

CDR3 sequence: CATSTGQGASQPQHF. In nucleotides, the CDR3 is TGTGCCACAAGTACAGGACAGGGGGCTAGTCAGCCCCAGCATTTT. The chain couples TRBV10-3 to TRBJ1-5; 11 bases are shared with TRBD1. Germline loops: CDR1 ENHRY, CDR2 SYGVKD. Trimming cost V 10 bases and J 6 bases; bases outside gene matches: 11. The CDR3 consists of 15 residues.

The V call is TRBV7-3, the J call TRBJ2-1; 8 nucleotides agree with TRBD1. Trimming removed 2 bases from V and 4 bases from J; junction bases left unmatched: 4. Germline V gives CDR1 SGHTA, CDR2 FQGTGA. The CDR3 length is 15 residues. The CDR3 DNA sequence: TGTGCCAGCAGCTTAGACAGGGGACGATACAATGAGCAGTTCTTC. Its protein is CASSLDRGRYNEQFF.

V is TRBV29-1 and J is TRBJ2-1; 8 positions agree with TRBD2. V shed 0 bases, J shed 3 bases, and the junction held 13 bases outside the gene matches. In germline, CDR1 is SQVTM, CDR2 ANQGSEA. The CDR3 loop spans 18 amino acids. The CDR3 DNA sequence: TGCAGCGTTGAAGATATAGTAACCAGCGGGGGTAACTACAATGAGCAGTTCTTC. This gives the protein CSVEDIVTSGGNYNEQFF.

The genes are TRBV29-1 and TRBJ1-3, with 7 bases that match TRBD1. The germline gives CDR1 SQVTM, CDR2 ANQGSEA. The J segment lost 0 bases and the V segment lost 2 bases, leaving 10 bases of the junction unmatched. This CDR3 is 17 amino acids long. Here the CDR3 DNA reads TGCAGCGTTGAAAGTGTAGAGACAGGGATCTCTGGAAACACCATATATTTT. It is translated as CSVESVETGISGNTIYF.

V usage is TRBV5-1 and J usage is TRBJ1-2; D gene unclear. The length of the CDR3 is 15 residues. The V and J ends lost 2 bases and 0 bases respectively, with 11 bases between them. Germline CDR1 and CDR2: SGHRS and YFSETQ. The CDR3: CASSFNPEPNYGYTF. The CDR3, as DNA: TGCGCCAGCAGCTTTAATCCTGAGCCTAACTATGGCTACACCTTC.

The gene calls are TRBV2 and TRBJ2-6; TRBD1 matches 9 bases. The CDR3 runs 13 residues. Germline assignment: CDR1 SNHLY and CDR2 FYNNEI. V was pared by 8 bases and J by 12 bases, with 8 bases of the junction left unmatched. In nucleotides, the CDR3 is TGTGCCAGCTCGACCGGGACAGGGTCCGTCCTGACTTTC. This gives the protein CASSTGTGSVLTF.

The chain uses TRBV29-1 and TRBJ2-5, with 9 bases aligning to TRBD2. The V and J ends lost 7 bases and 1 base, in that order; junction bases with no gene match: 7. The length of the CDR3 is 14 residues. From germline, CDR1 is SQVTM and CDR2 ANQGSEA. The CDR3 sequence: CSARLAASQETQYF. The DNA for the CDR3 is TGCAGCGCTCGACTAGCGGCGTCCCAAGAGACCCAGTACTTC.

This rearrangement joins TRBV13 to TRBJ1-1, with D possibly TRBD1 on 5 matching bases. Trimming removed 1 base from V and 6 bases from J, with 12 bases in between. The CDR3 extends over 14 amino acids. Germline CDR1 PRHDT, CDR2 FYEKMQ (reference sequence). The CDR3, as DNA: TGTGCCAGCAGCTTAGAAGCTAGGGGCCCTGAAGCTTTCTTT. Its translation is CASSLEARGPEAFF.